The rows below give T cell receptor beta chains drawn from one sample of a study of blood T cell repertoires in COVID-19. The method was immunoSEQ multiplex PCR; TCRdb's version includes in-frame clones alone and lacks a portion of them. Among 250,000 to 300,000 clones, roughly 91% were seen once, and the ten largest hold roughly 2.1%. The sequenced material came from PBMCs or T cells enriched from blood (not recorded which). These receptors were taken from a woman between 40 and 55 years old with acute COVID-19. Both conserved end residues are part of each CDR3. A D gene is named only where the DNA matches it firmly. A row's size may be missing; if present it is once, few, many or a size class.

CDR3nt: TGTGCCAGCAGCTTAGCGCGACAGGGGGCTTTCTATGGCTACACCTTC
CDR3aa: CASSLARQGAFYGYTF
d_gene: TRBD1
j_gene: TRBJ1-2
v_gene: TRBV7-8
abundance: NA

CDR3nt: TGTGCCAGCAGCTTACGCAGCGGGGACACTGAAGCTTTCTTT
CDR3aa: CASSLRSGDTEAFF
d_gene: NA
j_gene: TRBJ1-1
v_gene: TRBV11-3
abundance: NA

CDR3nt: TGCGCCAGCAGCCAAGATGCAGGCAAGCGGTATGGCTACACCTTC
CDR3aa: CASSQDAGKRYGYTF
d_gene: NA
j_gene: TRBJ1-2
v_gene: TRBV4-3
abundance: NA

CDR3nt: TGTGCCAGTAGCCCCTTGGGAGGAGGCAATCAGCCCCAGCATTTT
CDR3aa: CASSPLGGGNQPQHF
d_gene: NA
j_gene: TRBJ1-5
v_gene: TRBV19
abundance: NA

CDR3nt: TGTGCCAGCAGTGAAAGGGGTTCTGGAAACACCATATATTTT
CDR3aa: CASSERGSGNTIYF
d_gene: NA
j_gene: TRBJ1-3
v_gene: TRBV6-1
abundance: NA

CDR3nt: TGTGCCAGCAGCCCCGGGCGAGGGATCAGCGAGCAGCACTTC
CDR3aa: CASSPGRGISEQHF
d_gene: NA
j_gene: TRBJ2-7
v_gene: TRBV5-4
abundance: NA

CDR3nt: TGCAGCGTAAAGGACAGGGACCAAGAGACCCAGTACTTC
CDR3aa: CSVKDRDQETQYF
d_gene: TRBD1
j_gene: TRBJ2-5
v_gene: TRBV29-1
abundance: NA

CDR3nt: TGTGCCAGCAGTGAAGGGAGGCACGTCTACGAGCAGTACTTC
CDR3aa: CASSEGRHVYEQYF
d_gene: NA
j_gene: TRBJ2-7
v_gene: TRBV2
abundance: NA

CDR3nt: TGTGCCAGCTCAAGGGGCCTTAATGAAAAACTGTTTTTT
CDR3aa: CASSRGLNEKLFF
d_gene: NA
j_gene: TRBJ1-4
v_gene: TRBV18
abundance: few

CDR3nt: TGTGCCAGCGGCACTAGCGGGAGGGCCGGGGAGCAGTACTTC
CDR3aa: CASGTSGRAGEQYF
d_gene: TRBD2
j_gene: TRBJ2-7
v_gene: TRBV6-6
abundance: once

CDR3nt: TGCAGTGCTAGTCCGTCGGGGAACACTGAAGCTTTCTTT
CDR3aa: CSASPSGNTEAFF
d_gene: NA
j_gene: TRBJ1-1
v_gene: TRBV20-1
abundance: once

CDR3nt: TGTGCCAGCTCATTTACTAGCGGACAAGAGACCCAGTACTTC
CDR3aa: CASSFTSGQETQYF
d_gene: TRBD2
j_gene: TRBJ2-5
v_gene: TRBV18
abundance: NA

CDR3nt: TGTGCCAGCAGTTTTACTAGCGTTTTGAATACGCAGTATTTT
CDR3aa: CASSFTSVLNTQYF
d_gene: TRBD2
j_gene: TRBJ2-3
v_gene: TRBV7-9
abundance: NA